This entry is about one T cell receptor (beta chain). Antigen: not known. Primers: 60 Vbeta forward and 13 Jbeta reverse. Clones were read by immunoSEQ multiplex PCR, and TCRdb kept only the in-frame ones, dropping some. The sample records 210,000 or so clones, 75% to 85% being singletons. The source of the sample is a study of cytomegalovirus exposure and HLA in healthy donors. Notes on the study in general: CMV serostatus was the only immune exposure information that was available. V- and J-gene trimming of TCR beta was linked (in a later analysis) to a missense DCLRE1C variant. Cytomegalovirus association was listed for roughly 160 TCR beta chains. The later analysis indicated that the majority of CMV-associated TCR beta chains appeared HLA-restricted.

The germline V gene encodes CDR1 SGHRS and CDR2 YFSETQ. Trimming stripped 3 bases from V and 1 base from J, with 14 bases between. This CDR3 has 16 amino acids. This rearrangement joins TRBV5-1 to TRBJ2-1; a possible D gene is TRBD2 (5 bases). Sequencing was done on a sample of PBMCs. The receptor's source is a woman in her sixties or seventies in good health and CMV-seropositive. This chain's CDR3 is CASSSLPGVSYNEQFF. CDR3 DNA: TGCGCCAGCAGCTCTCTCCCCGGGGTTTCCTACAATGAGCAGTTCTTC. Filled out from reference TRBV5-1 and TRBJ2-1, the complete variable domain reads KAGVTQTPRYLIKTRGQQVTLSCSPISGHRSVSWYQQTPGQGLQFLFEYFSETQRNKGNFPGRFSGRQFSNSRSEMNVSTLELGDSALYLCASSSLPGVSYNEQFFGPGTRLTVL.